This section outlines one T cell receptor beta chain sequence together with its context. Its antigen is undetermined. This record belongs to a study of T-cell reconstitution after alpha-beta-depleted transplantation in children. Study-wide points: Where some patients showed high TCRbeta diversity at day 60, it came from recipient T cells and thymic progenitors that had survived. Several hundred rapidly expanded clones from non-depleted graft cells reportedly supplied alpha-beta T cells about two months post-transplant. A year had passed since transplant, and T-cell counts and diversity by then came mostly from newly produced T cells.

Molecular barcoding with unique molecular identifiers was used for the TCRbeta library. MiXCR, run by TCRdb on the PCR reads, gives a single entry per CDR3 protein. The profile shows roughly 570,000 distinct CDR3 sequences, 25% to 30% of them singletons. This CDR3 comprises 16 residues. Trimming cost V 3 bases and J 0 bases; bases outside gene matches: 3. This clonotype originated in a boy younger than two with Wiskott-Aldrich syndrome, due to receive a stem cell transplant. The rearrangement joins TRBV12-3 or TRBV12-4 to TRBJ2-1; 9 positions match TRBD2. This sample comprised PBMCs, obtained before TCRalphabeta/CD19-depleted stem cell transplant. The DNA for the CDR3 is TGTGCCAGCAGTTTCGTAGCGGGAGTCTCCTACAATGAGCAGTTCTTC. Its translation: CASSFVAGVSYNEQFF.